These T cell receptor beta chains were read from a single sample in a study of tissue T cells after allogeneic stem cell transplantation. Here immunoSEQ multiplex PCR was the method, and the copy in TCRdb shows in-frame clones only, minus some. The table has 8,000 to 10,000 clones, around 64% seen once; the top ten hold 9% to 9.5%. Sequences were derived from tissue from the ileum, sampled at autopsy. Every receptor here comes from a woman aged 18-49 years with breast cancer. CDR3s include the opening cysteine and the closing phenylalanine or tryptophan.

TRBV19,14,TRBJ1-1,CASSISRVDTEAFF
TRBV7-2,13,TRBJ2-7,CASTSGRAGEQYF
TRBV4-1,15,TRBJ1-2,CASSRLQRVDYGYTF
TRBV10-3,15,TRBJ1-5,CAISRGQGFGQPQHF
TRBV5-6,12,TRBJ2-7,CASSLGGGEQYF
TRBV11-2,16,TRBJ1-1,CASSLAREGRDTEAFF
TRBV6-2/TRBV6-3,14,TRBJ2-7,CASSYVAGNYEQYF
TRBV4-3,14,TRBJ1-2,CASSQARDGYGYTF
TRBV7-2,13,TRBJ1-2,CASNNGRGYGYTF
TRBV5-1,16,TRBJ1-2,CASSLYDRAANYGYTF
TRBV7-2,13,TRBJ1-5,CASSFYRAQPQHF
TRBV18,13,TRBJ1-4,CASSSATNEKLFF
TRBV3-1/TRBV3-2,13,TRBJ2-7,CASASGGTYEQYF
TRBV5-1,17,TRBJ2-5,CASSLALASGSQETQYF
TRBV6-1,12,TRBJ2-5,CASSEVQETQYF
TRBV28,14,TRBJ2-7,CASSLSAAYYEQYF
TRBV11-2,13,TRBJ2-5,CASSFGTEETQYF
TRBV12-5,12,TRBJ2-1,CASGLDLNEQFF
TRBV9,12,TRBJ2-2,CASRRSTGELFF
TRBV5-4,13,TRBJ1-6,CASSSDNYSPLHF
TRBV5-4,15,TRBJ2-2,CASSSGTGNTGELFF
TRBV5-1,13,TRBJ1-1,CASSLEPGSEAFF
TRBV5-1,16,TRBJ1-5,CASSLEPGGGNQPQHF
TRBV7-2,14,TRBJ2-1,CASSLDRALYEQFF
TRBV27,17,TRBJ2-3,CASSLGARQGGTDTQYF
TRBV11-2,15,TRBJ1-1,CASSKTGGFFTEAFF
TRBV24-1,12,TRBJ2-5,CATSEKRETQYF
TRBV11-1,14,TRBJ1-1,CASSLGRGPTEAFF
TRBV6-6,16,TRBJ1-4,CASRPEGIGTAEKLFF
TRBV6-5,14,TRBJ2-1,CASRSPGHRAEQFF
TRBV5-1,15,TRBJ2-3,CASSLRLAGPDTQYF
TRBV4-3,10,TRBJ1-4,CASRKGKLFF
TRBV7-2,13,TRBJ2-3,CASSLPATDTQYF
TRBV18,14,TRBJ2-7,CASSRGQGPYEQYF
TRBV12-3/TRBV12-4,13,TRBJ1-1,CASSLNGNTEAFF
TRBV7-2,14,TRBJ2-7,CASTYSGSDYEQYF
TRBV5-1,16,TRBJ2-2,CASSLGLTLNTGELFF